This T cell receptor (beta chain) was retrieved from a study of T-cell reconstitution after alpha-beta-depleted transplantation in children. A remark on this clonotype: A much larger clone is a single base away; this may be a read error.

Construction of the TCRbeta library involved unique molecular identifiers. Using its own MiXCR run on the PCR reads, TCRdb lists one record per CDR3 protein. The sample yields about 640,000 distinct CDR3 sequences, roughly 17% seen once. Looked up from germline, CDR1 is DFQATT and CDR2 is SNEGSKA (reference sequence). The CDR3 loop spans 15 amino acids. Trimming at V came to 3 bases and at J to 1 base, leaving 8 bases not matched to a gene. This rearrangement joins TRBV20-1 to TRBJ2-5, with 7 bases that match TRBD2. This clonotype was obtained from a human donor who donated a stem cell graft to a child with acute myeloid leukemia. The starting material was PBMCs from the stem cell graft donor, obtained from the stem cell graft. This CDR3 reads CSASDWRGIQETQYF. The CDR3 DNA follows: TGCAGTGCTAGCGATTGGCGGGGGATCCAAGAGACCCAGTACTTC.